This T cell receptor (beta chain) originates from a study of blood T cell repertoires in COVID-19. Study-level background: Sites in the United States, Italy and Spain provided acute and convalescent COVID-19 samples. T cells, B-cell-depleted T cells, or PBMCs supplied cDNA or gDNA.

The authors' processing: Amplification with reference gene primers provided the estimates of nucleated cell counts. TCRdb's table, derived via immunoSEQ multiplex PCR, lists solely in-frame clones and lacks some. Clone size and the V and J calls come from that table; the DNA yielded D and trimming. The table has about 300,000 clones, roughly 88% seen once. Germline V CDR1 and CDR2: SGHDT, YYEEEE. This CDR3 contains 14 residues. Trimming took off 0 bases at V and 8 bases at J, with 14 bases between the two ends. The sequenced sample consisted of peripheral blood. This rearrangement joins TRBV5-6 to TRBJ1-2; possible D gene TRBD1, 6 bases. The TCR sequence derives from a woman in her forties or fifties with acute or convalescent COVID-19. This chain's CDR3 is CASSLGDNIGGYTF. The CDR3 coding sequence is TGTGCCAGCAGCTTGGGGGACAACATAGGGGGCTACACCTTC.